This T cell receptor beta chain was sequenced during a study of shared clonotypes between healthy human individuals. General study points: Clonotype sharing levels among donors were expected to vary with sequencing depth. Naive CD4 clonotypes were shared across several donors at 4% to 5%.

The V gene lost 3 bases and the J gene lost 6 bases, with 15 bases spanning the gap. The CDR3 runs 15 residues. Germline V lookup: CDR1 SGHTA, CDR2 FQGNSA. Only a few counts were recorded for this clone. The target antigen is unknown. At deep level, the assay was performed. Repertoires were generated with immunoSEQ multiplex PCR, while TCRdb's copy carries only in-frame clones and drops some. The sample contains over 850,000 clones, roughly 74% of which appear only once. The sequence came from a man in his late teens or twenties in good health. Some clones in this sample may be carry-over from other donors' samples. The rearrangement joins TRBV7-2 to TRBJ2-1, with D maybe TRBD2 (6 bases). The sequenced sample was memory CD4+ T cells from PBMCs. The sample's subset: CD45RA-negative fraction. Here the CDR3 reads CASSFGGALVNEQFF. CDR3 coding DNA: TGTGCCAGCAGCTTCGGAGGGGCGCTGGTCAATGAGCAGTTCTTC.